The source of this T cell receptor (beta chain) is a study of blood T cell repertoires in COVID-19. At the level of the study: Material from acute and convalescent COVID-19 was sourced from the United States, Italy and Spain. The cDNA or gDNA used as material had been derived from T cells, B-cell-depleted T cells, or PBMCs.

In the source study's methods: Using reference gene primer amplification, nucleated cell counts were estimated. TCRdb's copy holds only in-frame clones and misses some; the assay was immunoSEQ multiplex PCR. From that table come the V and J calls and clone size; the DNA was used to work out D and trimming. The sample records fewer than 350,000 clones, about nine tenths being singletons. Germline values: CDR1 SNHLY, CDR2 FYNNEI. V lost 4 bases and J lost 0, with 25 bases in between. The CDR3 has 20 residues. Participants were aged 18 to 89 years from 24 US areas. This sequence joins TRBV2 and TRBJ1-3; D unclear. The clonotype comes from a woman aged 40-49 years who had recovered from COVID-19. Specimen: PBMCs or T cells enriched from blood (not recorded which). CDR3 DNA sequence: TGTGCCAGCAGTGTAGGTCGTGGCGACCAAAGGAGGAGCTCTGGAAACACCATATATTTT. Protein sequence: CASSVGRGDQRRSSGNTIYF.